This section outlines one T cell receptor beta chain sequence together with its context. Its matching antigen is unknown. Primers: 60 Vbeta forward and 13 Jbeta reverse. Sequenced by immunoSEQ multiplex PCR; TCRdb stores in-frame clones only, minus some. The sample includes fewer than 250,000 clones, over 80% of them seen just once. This entry is derived from a study of cytomegalovirus exposure and HLA in healthy donors. Overall study context: Earlier work reported roughly 120 million unique TCR beta sequences from about 200 million T cells.

The CDR3 has 17 residues. Germline values: CDR1 SGHAT, CDR2 FQNNGV. Trimming took 5 bases from V and 5 from J; bases not matched to a gene: 11. Whole-study results and caveats: As a later analysis showed, a missense DCLRE1C variant was linked to trimming of TCR beta V- and J-genes. When a later analysis was performed, an Asian-associated ancestry cluster reportedly had fewer N-insertions than the roughly 640-donor mean. Previous analysis showed most TCR beta V segments were productive about 87% or about 30% of the time.

The TCR sequence derives from a man aged 30 to 39 in good health and CMV-seronegative. The V gene is TRBV11-2, the J gene TRBJ1-3; 11 nucleotides agree with TRBD1. Sequencing was done on a sample of PBMCs. In DNA, the CDR3 is TGTGCCAGCAGCCGGGAGGACAGGGGGCTTACTAGAAACACCATATATTTT. Translating gives CASSREDRGLTRNTIYF.